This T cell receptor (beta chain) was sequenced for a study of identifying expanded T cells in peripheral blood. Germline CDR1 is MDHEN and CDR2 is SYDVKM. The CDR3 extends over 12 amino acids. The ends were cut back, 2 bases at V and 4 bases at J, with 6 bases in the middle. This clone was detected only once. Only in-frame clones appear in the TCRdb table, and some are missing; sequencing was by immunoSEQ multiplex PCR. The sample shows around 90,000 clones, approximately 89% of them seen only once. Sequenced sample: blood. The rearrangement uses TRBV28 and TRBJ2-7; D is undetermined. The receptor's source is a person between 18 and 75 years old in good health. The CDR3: CASSLSGYEQYF. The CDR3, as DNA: TGTGCCAGCAGTTTAAGTGGTTACGAGCAGTACTTC.